A single sample gave rise to the 6 T cell receptor beta chains below, sequenced in a study of T cell changes during pregnancy in multiple sclerosis. Assay: immunoSEQ multiplex PCR; the TCRdb copy retains only in-frame clones and omits some. The sample contains roughly 29,000 clones, 90% to 95% of which appear only once. The sample in question was CD4+ T cells from peripheral blood mononuclear cells, obtained after pregnancy. These receptor sequences come from a female donor with multiple sclerosis, enrolled in a pregnancy study.

The gene calls are TRBV27 and TRBJ2-5; the match to TRBD1 covers 7 bases. The junction had 5 bases not matched to a gene; V was cut back by 2 bases and J by 5 bases. Looked up from germline, CDR1 is MNHEY and CDR2 is SMNVEV (reference sequence). The CDR3 consists of 14 residues. CDR3 nucleotides: TGTGCCAGCAGTTTAAGACAGGGACGCGAGACCCAGTACTTC. Protein product: CASSLRQGRETQYF.

J is TRBJ2-7 and V is TRBV18; maybe TRBD2 (5 bases). The V and J ends lost 3 bases and 4 bases respectively, with 7 bases between them. Germline assignment: CDR1 KGHSH and CDR2 LQKENI. The CDR3 extends over 12 amino acids. The CDR3 spells CASSPDFYEQYF. The CDR3 coding sequence is TGTGCCAGCTCACCGGACTTTTACGAGCAGTACTTC.

The chain recombines TRBV5-1 with TRBJ2-7, with D possibly matching TRBD1 (6 bases). The V end lost 7 bases, the J end lost 5 bases, and 25 bases lay between the germline ends. CDR3 length: 16 amino acids. The germline V gene encodes CDR1 SGHRS and CDR2 YFSETQ. The DNA of the CDR3 is TGCGCCAGCGCTCGAGTATTCCAGGCAGGGGAAAACGAGCAGTACTTC. Its protein is CASARVFQAGENEQYF.

The V gene is TRBV7-2, the J gene TRBJ1-2; 7 bases align to TRBD1. The CDR3 length is 15 residues. The V gene's germline CDR1 is SGHTA and CDR2 FQGNSA. Trimming at V came to 4 bases and at J to 4 bases, leaving 9 bases not matched to a gene. CDR3 residues: CASSWEWTGSYGYTF. The CDR3 DNA sequence: TGTGCCAGCAGCTGGGAGTGGACAGGCTCCTATGGCTACACCTTC.

This chain links TRBV6-5 with TRBJ2-5; D might be TRBD1 (6 bases). The CDR3 is 13 amino acids. Germline assignment: CDR1 MNHEY and CDR2 SVGAGI. With 7 bases removed from V and 5 bases from J, the gap between germline ends came to 14 bases. The CDR3 DNA sequence: TGTGCCAGCAACCGTGGGGGCCGGGAGACCCAGTACTTC. Encoded protein: CASNRGGRETQYF.

This clone was recorded a few times. The chain has TRBV9 and TRBJ1-6; TRBD1 aligns across 8 bases. V shed 3 bases, J shed 8 bases, and the junction held 4 bases outside the gene matches. CDR1 is SGDLS and CDR2 is YYNGEE in the germline V gene. This CDR3 is 14 amino acids long. In nucleotides, the CDR3 is TGTGCCAGCAGCGAAAGGACAGGGCATTCACCCCTCCACTTT. Its translation is CASSERTGHSPLHF.